The sequence of this TCR beta chain was determined in a study of blood T cell repertoires in COVID-19. Study background: PBMCs, B-cell-depleted T cells, or T cells provided the cDNA or gDNA that made up the material.

Germline-derived CDR1 and CDR2 are SGHDT and YYEEEE. This CDR3 comprises 13 residues. V was cut by 0 bases and J by 4 bases, with 5 bases left in between. As processed by the authors: Amplification of reference gene primers provided the estimated nucleated cell counts. Measured with immunoSEQ multiplex PCR; TCRdb has only the in-frame clones, and not every one. V and J calls and clone size are copied from that table; D and trimming were computed from the DNA. The data contain around 94,000 clones, roughly 86% of them singletons. The V call is TRBV5-6, the J call TRBJ1-3; no reliable D call. The sequenced material came from peripheral blood. This TCR was recovered from a middle-aged man with active or convalescent COVID-19. In DNA form, the CDR3 reads TGTGCCAGCAGCTTGGACAACGGAAACACCATATATTTT. Protein product: CASSLDNGNTIYF.